This T cell receptor (beta chain) was identified during a study of CD8 T cells in ankylosing spondylitis. The germline CDR1 and CDR2 sequences are MNHNS and SASEGT. The CDR3 is 14 residues long. Trimming removed 7 bases at V and 3 bases at J, with 13 bases between. TCRdb re-analysed the 5' RACE reads in MiXCR, keeping a single row per CDR3 protein. The data hold about 130,000 distinct CDR3 sequences, with approximately 13% observed a single time. This clonotype was picked up a small number of times. Sequences were obtained from blood, either unsorted or a sorted T cell fraction (not recorded which). The source is a female donor with ankylosing spondylitis or in good health (not recorded which). The V and J genes are TRBV6-1 and TRBJ2-1; D may be TRBD1 (5 bases). CDR3 sequence (DNA): TGTGCCAGCAATAGCCAGGGTAACTACAATGAGCAGTTCTTC. Its protein product is CASNSQGNYNEQFF.